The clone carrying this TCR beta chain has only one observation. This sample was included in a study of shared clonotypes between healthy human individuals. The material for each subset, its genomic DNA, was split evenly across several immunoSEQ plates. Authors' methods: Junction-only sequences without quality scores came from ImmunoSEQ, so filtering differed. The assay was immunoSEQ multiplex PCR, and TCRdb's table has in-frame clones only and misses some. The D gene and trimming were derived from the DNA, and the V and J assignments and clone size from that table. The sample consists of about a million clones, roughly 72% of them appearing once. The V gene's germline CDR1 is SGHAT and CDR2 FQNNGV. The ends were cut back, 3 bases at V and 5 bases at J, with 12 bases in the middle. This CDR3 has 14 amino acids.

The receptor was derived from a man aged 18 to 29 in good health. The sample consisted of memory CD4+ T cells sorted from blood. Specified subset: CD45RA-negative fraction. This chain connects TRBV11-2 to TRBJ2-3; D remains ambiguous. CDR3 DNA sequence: TGTGCCAGCAGCTTCCTACGGACCTTAGATACGCAGTATTTT. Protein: CASSFLRTLDTQYF.